The clone carrying this TCR beta chain was detected ten times or more. In the ophthalmopathy cohort, Clinical Activity Score was at least 3, NOSPECS grade at least 4, and duration under 3 months. The PBMCs had their origin in 10 ml of fresh peripheral blood. This sample stems from a study of T cells in Graves' hyperthyroidism and ophthalmopathy. For the study at large: Peripheral blood sampling occurred at initial diagnosis, before any treatment.

RNA transcripts yielded amplified TCR beta CDR3 regions. The HTBI primer set served for first-round RT-PCR of the TCR CDR3. Each CDR3 protein is one row after TCRdb ran MiXCR on the multiplex PCR reads. The table lists 600,000 or so distinct CDR3 sequences, 14% of them singletons. CDR3 length equals 13 residues. Per germline, CDR1 MDHEN and CDR2 SYDVKM. V lost 5 bases and J lost 12; bases outside the gene matches: 9. Sequencing used blood. The clonotype comes from a woman between 50 and 59 years old with Graves' ophthalmopathy. The rearrangement joins TRBV28 to TRBJ2-1, with 8 positions matching TRBD1. The CDR3 protein is CASSPGQGYGQFF. The CDR3 DNA sequence: TGTGCCAGCAGTCCAGGACAGGGCTATGGGCAGTTCTTC.